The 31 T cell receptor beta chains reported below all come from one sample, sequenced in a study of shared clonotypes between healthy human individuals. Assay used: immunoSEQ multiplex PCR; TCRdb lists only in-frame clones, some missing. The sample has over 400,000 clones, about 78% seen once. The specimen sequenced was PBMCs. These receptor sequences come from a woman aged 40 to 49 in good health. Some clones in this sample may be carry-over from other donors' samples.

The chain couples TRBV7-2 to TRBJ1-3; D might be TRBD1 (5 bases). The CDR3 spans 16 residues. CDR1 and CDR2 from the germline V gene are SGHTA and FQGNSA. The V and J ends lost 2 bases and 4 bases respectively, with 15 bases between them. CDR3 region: CASSLKGRVSGNTIYF. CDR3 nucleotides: TGTGCCAGCAGCTTAAAGGGGAGGGTCTCAGGAAACACCATATATTTT.

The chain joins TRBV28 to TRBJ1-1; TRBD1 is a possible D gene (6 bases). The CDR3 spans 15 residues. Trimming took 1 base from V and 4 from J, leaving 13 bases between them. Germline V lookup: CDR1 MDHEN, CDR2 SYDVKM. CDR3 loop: CASSLLRQAGTEAFF. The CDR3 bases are TGTGCCAGCAGTTTATTAAGACAGGCGGGCACTGAAGCTTTCTTT. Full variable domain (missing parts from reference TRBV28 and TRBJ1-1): DVKVTQSSRYLVKRTGEKVFLECVQDMDHENMFWYRQDPGLGLRLIYFSYDVKMKEKGDIPEGYSVSREKKERFSLILESASTNQTSMYLCASSLLRQAGTEAFFGQGTRLTVV.

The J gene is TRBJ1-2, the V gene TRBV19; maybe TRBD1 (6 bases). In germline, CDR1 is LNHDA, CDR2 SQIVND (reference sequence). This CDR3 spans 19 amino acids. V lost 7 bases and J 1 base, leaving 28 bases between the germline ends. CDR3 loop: CASTRTRGDKSGVNYGYTF. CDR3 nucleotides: TGTGCCAGTACCCGCACGAGGGGGGATAAATCCGGCGTTAACTATGGCTACACCTTC.

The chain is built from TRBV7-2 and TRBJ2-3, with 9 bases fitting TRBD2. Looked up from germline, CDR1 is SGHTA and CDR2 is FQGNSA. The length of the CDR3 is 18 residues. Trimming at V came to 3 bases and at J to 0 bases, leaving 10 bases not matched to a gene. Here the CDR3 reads CASSLRTSGWGSTDTQYF. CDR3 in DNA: TGTGCCAGCAGCTTGCGTACTAGCGGGTGGGGGAGCACAGATACGCAGTATTTT.

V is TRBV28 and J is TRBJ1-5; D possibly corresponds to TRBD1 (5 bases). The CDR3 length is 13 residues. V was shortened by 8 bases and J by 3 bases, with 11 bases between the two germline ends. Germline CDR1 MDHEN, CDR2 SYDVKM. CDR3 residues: CASRGVNNQPQHF. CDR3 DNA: TGTGCCAGCCGAGGGGTTAACAATCAGCCCCAGCATTTT.

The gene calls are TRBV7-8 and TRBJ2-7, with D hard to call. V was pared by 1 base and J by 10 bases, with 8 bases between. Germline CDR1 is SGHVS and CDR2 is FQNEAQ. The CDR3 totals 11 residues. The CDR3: CASSLVAYQYF. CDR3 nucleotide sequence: TGTGCCAGCAGCTTAGTGGCTTACCAGTACTTC.

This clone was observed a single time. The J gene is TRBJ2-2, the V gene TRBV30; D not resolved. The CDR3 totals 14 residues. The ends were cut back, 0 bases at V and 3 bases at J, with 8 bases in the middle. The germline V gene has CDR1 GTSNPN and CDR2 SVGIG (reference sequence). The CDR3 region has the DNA TGTGCCTGGAGTGTATCGGCGGACACCGGGGAGCTGTTTTTT. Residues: CAWSVSADTGELFF. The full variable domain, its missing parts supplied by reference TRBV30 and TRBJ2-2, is SQTIHQWPATLVQPVGSPLSLECTVEGTSNPNLYWYRQAAGRGLQLLFYSVGIGQISSEVPQNLSASRPQDRQFILSSKKLLLSDSGFYLCAWSVSADTGELFFGEGSRLTVL.

CDR3 region: CATSTRTGSTGDTQYF. CDR3 nucleotide sequence: TGTGCCACCAGCACCCGGACAGGGAGCACCGGAGATACGCAGTATTTT. This chain connects TRBV15 to TRBJ2-3; TRBD1 agrees at 8 bases. CDR1 is LNHNV, CDR2 YYDKDF, per germline (reference sequence). CDR3 size: 16 residues. With V trimmed by 4 bases and J by 5 bases, 11 bases remained unmatched.

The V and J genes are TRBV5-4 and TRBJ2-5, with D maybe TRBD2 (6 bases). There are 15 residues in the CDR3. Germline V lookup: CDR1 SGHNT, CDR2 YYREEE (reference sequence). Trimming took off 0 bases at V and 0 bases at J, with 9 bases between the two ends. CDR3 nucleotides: TGTGCCAGCAGCTTGGGAGGAGGGGACCAAGAGACCCAGTACTTC. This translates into CASSLGGGDQETQYF.

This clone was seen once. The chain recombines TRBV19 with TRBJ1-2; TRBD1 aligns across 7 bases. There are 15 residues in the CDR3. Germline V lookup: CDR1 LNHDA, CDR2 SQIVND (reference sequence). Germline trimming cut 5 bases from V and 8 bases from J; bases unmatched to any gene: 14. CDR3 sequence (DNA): TGTGCCAGTAGTCCCCAGGGGGACACTATCTACGGCTACACCTTC. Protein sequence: CASSPQGDTIYGYTF.

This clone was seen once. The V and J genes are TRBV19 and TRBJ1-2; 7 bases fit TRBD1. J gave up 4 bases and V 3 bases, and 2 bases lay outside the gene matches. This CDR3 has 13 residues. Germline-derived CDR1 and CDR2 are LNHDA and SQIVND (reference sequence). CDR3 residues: CASSIKGAYGYTF. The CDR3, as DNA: TGTGCCAGTAGTATTAAGGGGGCCTATGGCTACACCTTC.

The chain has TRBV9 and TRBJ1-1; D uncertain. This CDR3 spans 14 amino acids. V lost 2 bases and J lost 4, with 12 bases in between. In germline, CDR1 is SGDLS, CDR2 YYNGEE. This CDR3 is CASSVQGGGTEAFF. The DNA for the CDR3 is TGTGCCAGCAGCGTCCAAGGAGGTGGCACTGAAGCTTTCTTT.

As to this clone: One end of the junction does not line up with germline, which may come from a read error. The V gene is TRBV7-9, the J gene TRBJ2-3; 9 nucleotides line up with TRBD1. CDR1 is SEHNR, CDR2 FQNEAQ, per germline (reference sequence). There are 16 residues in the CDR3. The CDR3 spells CASSPNPGTGSDTQYF. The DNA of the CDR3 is TGCGCCAGCAGCCCGAACCCCGGGACAGGGTCAGATACGCAGTATTTT.

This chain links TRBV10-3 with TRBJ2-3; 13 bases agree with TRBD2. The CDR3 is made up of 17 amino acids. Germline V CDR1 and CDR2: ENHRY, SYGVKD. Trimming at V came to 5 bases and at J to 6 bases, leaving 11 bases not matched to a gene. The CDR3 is CAISSGLAGDQGDTQYF. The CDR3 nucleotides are TGTGCCATCAGTTCCGGACTAGCGGGAGACCAAGGGGATACGCAGTATTTT.

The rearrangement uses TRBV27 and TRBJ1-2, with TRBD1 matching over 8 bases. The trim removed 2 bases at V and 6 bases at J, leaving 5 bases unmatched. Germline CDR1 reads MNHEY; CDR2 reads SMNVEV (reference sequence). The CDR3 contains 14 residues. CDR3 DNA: TGTGCCAGCAGTTTACAAACAGGGGGTAATGGCTACACCTTC. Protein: CASSLQTGGNGYTF.

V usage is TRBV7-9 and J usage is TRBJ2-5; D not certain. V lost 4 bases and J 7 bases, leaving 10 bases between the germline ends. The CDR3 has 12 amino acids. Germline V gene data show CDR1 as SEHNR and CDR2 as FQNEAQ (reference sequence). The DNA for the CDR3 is TGTGCCAGCAGCTATGATTCGGGGACCCAGTACTTC. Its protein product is CASSYDSGTQYF.

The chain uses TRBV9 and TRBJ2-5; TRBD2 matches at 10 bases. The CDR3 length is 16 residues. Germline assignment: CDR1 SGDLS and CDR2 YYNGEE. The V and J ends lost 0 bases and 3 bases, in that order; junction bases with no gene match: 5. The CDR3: CASSVEGLASEETQYF. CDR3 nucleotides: TGTGCCAGCAGCGTAGAGGGACTAGCGTCGGAAGAGACCCAGTACTTC.

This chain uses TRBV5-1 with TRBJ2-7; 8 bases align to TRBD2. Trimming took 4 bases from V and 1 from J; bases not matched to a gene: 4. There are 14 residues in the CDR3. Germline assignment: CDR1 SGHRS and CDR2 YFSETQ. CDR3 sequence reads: CASSPGLASYEQYF. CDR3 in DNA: TGCGCCAGCAGCCCCGGACTAGCTTCCTACGAGCAGTACTTC.

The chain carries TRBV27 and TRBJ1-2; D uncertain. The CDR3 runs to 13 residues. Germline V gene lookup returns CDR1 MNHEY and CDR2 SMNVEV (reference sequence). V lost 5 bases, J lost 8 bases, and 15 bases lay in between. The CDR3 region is CASSPSGGNGYTF. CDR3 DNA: TGTGCCAGCAGTCCCTCCGGAGGGAACGGCTACACCTTC.

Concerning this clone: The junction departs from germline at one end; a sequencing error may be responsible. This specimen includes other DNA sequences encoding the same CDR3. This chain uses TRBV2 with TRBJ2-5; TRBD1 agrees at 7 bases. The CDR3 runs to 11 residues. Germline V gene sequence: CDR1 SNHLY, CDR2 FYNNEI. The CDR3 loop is CAIRDSETQYF. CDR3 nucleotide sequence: TGCGCCATACGGGACAGTGAGACCCAGTACTTC.

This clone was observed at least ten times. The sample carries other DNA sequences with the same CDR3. Here the CDR3 DNA reads TGTGCCAGCAGGGGACAGTCTAATCAGCCCCAGCATTTT. Protein: CASRGQSNQPQHF. The chain links TRBV2 to TRBJ1-5; TRBD1 matches at 7 bases. CDR3 length: 13 residues. After removal of 6 bases from V and 4 bases from J, the junction contained 3 bases not matched to a gene. Germline V gene lookup returns CDR1 SNHLY and CDR2 FYNNEI.

As DNA, the CDR3 is TGCGCCAGCAGCCAAGATTGGAACGGCAACTATGGCTACACCTTC. This encodes CASSQDWNGNYGYTF. The rearrangement links TRBV4-3 to TRBJ1-2; no clear D gene. Trimming took 0 bases from V and 2 from J, leaving 10 bases between them. Germline assignment: CDR1 LGHNA and CDR2 YSLEER. The length of the CDR3 is 15 residues.

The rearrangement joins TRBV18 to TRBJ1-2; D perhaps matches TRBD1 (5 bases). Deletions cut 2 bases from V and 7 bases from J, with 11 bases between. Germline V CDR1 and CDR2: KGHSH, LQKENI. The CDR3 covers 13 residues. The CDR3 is CASSPGGARGYTF. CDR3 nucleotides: TGTGCCAGCTCACCAGGCGGGGCTCGTGGCTACACCTTC. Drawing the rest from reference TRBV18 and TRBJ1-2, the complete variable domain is NAGVMQNPRHLVRRRGQEARLRCSPMKGHSHVYWYRQLPEEGLKFMVYLQKENIIDESGMPKERFSAEFPKEGPSILRIQQVVRGDSAAYFCASSPGGARGYTFGSGTRLTVV.

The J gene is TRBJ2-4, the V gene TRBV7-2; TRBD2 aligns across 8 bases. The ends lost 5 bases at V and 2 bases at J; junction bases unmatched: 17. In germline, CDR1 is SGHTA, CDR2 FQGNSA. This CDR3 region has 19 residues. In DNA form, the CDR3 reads TGTGCCAGCAGCCCAGGCCTCGGGAGGGCCAGGTGGTCCAAAAACATTCAGTACTTC. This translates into CASSPGLGRARWSKNIQYF.

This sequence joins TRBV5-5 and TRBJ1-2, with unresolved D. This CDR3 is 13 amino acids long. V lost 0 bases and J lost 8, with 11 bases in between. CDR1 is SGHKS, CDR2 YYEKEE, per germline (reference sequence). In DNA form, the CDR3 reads TGTGCCAGCAGCTTGGCCGACGGTTGGGGCTACACCTTC. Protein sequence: CASSLADGWGYTF.

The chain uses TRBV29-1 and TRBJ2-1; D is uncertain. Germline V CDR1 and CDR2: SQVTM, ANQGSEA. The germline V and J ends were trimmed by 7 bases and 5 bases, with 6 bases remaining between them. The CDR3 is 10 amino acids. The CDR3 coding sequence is TGCAGCGGGAGTAACAATGAGCAGTTCTTC. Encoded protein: CSGSNNEQFF.

The CDR3 sequence is CASSPRGPGGYF. CDR3 DNA: TGTGCCAGCAGCCCCCGGGGCCCCGGGGGGTACTTC. The chain employs TRBV11-2 and TRBJ2-7; TRBD2 might be the D (6 bases). Trimming removed 5 bases at V and 12 bases at J, with 17 bases between. Germline-derived CDR1 and CDR2 are SGHAT and FQNNGV. This CDR3 contains 12 residues.

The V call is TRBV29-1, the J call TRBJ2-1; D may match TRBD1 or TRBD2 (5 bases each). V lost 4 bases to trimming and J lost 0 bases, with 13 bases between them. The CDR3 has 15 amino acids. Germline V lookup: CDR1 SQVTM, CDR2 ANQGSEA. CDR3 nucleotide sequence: TGCAGCGTTGTCCCCGCAGGGAGCTCCTACAATGAGCAGTTCTTC. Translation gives CSVVPAGSSYNEQFF.

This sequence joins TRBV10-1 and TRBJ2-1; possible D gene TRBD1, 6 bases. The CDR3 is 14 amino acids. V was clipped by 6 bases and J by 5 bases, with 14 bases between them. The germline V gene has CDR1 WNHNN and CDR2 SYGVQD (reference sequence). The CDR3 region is CASSRDTGNNEQFF. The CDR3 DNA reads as TGCGCCAGCAGCCGGGACACGGGCAACAATGAGCAGTTCTTC.

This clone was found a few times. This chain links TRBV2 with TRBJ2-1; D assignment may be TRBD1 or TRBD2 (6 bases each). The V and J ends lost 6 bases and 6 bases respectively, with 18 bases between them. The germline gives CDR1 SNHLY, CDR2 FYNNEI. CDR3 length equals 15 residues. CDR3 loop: CASSQAGGGGNEQFF. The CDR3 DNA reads TGTGCCAGCAGCCAAGCAGGTGGAGGGGGCAATGAGCAGTTCTTC.

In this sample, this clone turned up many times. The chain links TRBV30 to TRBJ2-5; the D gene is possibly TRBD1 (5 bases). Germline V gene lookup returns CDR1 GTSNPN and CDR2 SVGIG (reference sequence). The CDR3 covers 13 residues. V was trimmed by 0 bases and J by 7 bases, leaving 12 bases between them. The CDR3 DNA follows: TGTGCCTGGAGTGTACTGCAGGGTGGGACCCAGTACTTC. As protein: CAWSVLQGGTQYF.